The 9 T cell receptor beta chains presented below share a single source sample, sequenced in a study of CD8 T cells in Susac syndrome. With random hexamers, 0.5 to 1 ug RNA was reverse transcribed. Each CDR3 protein gets one entry after TCRdb re-called the immunoSEQ multiplex PCR reads with MiXCR. In the table there are around 130,000 distinct CDR3 sequences, around nine tenths of which are singletons. The sequencing input was CD8+ T cells from PBMCs. These receptors originate from a human donor with multiple sclerosis.

In this sample, this clonotype turned up once. V is TRBV3-1 and J is TRBJ2-5; tentatively, D is TRBD2 (6 bases). This CDR3 region has 15 residues. Trimming left V 4 bases short and J 5 bases short, with 17 bases between. CDR1 and CDR2 from the germline V gene are LGHDT and YNNKEL (reference sequence). This CDR3 is CASSLLAEGAETQYF. The CDR3 DNA is TGTGCCAGCAGCCTTTTAGCGGAGGGAGCGGAGACCCAGTACTTC.

The V call is TRBV27, the J call TRBJ2-1; D is uncertain. Germline V gene data show CDR1 as MNHEY and CDR2 as SMNVEV (reference sequence). This CDR3 comprises 12 residues. V was shortened by 4 bases and J by 6 bases, with 7 bases between the two germline ends. The CDR3, as DNA: TGTGCCAGCAGTTGGACGGGCAATGAGCAGTTCTTC. Its protein is CASSWTGNEQFF.

The chain recombines TRBV7-8 with TRBJ1-1, with D perhaps matching TRBD1 (5 bases). Germline-derived CDR1 and CDR2 are SGHVS and FQNEAQ. The CDR3 is 17 amino acids. V gave up 1 base and J gave up 0 bases, with 15 bases separating them. The CDR3 DNA reads as TGTGCCAGCAGCTTAGGCGAATGGGGGTCTATGAACACTGAAGCTTTCTTT. Its protein is CASSLGEWGSMNTEAFF.

The chain links TRBV6-5 to TRBJ2-7; D is perhaps TRBD2 (5 bases). The V gene lost 6 bases and the J gene lost 6 bases, with 18 bases spanning the gap. Germline loops: CDR1 MNHEY, CDR2 SVGAGI. The CDR3 runs 14 residues. The CDR3 nucleotides are TGTGCCAGCAGCCACTCTGGACTGTTCTTCGAGCAGTACTTC. Encoded protein: CASSHSGLFFEQYF.

The chain couples TRBV6-5 to TRBJ2-7; possible D gene TRBD2, 6 bases. CDR3 size: 13 residues. From germline, CDR1 is MNHEY and CDR2 SVGAGI. V lost 8 bases and J lost 0, with 11 bases in between. The CDR3 loop is CASGLADSYEQYF. The DNA for the CDR3 is TGTGCCAGCGGTTTAGCGGACTCCTACGAGCAGTACTTC.

This chain joins TRBV4-3 and TRBJ2-6; no definite D call. The V end lost 0 bases, the J end lost 2 bases, and 8 bases lay between the germline ends. The CDR3 totals 16 residues. CDR1 is LGHNA, CDR2 YSLEER, per germline. The CDR3 region is CASSQELGAGANVLTF. The CDR3 region has the DNA TGCGCCAGCAGCCAAGAACTGGGCGCTGGGGCCAACGTCCTGACTTTC.

The rearrangement uses TRBV7-6 and TRBJ1-4; unclear D gene. The CDR3 runs to 18 residues. V was shortened by 4 bases and J by 8 bases, with 26 bases between the two germline ends. Germline V gene sequence: CDR1 SGHVS, CDR2 FNYEAQ. The CDR3 sequence is CASSSLTPLAVTGEKLFF. The CDR3 DNA reads TGTGCCAGCAGCTCTCTTACCCCTTTGGCAGTTACGGGGGAAAAACTGTTTTTT. Variable domain in full (rest from reference TRBV7-6 and TRBJ1-4): GAGVSQSPRYKVTKRGQDVALRCDPISGHVSLYWYRQALGQGPEFLTYFNYEAQQDKSGLPNDRFSAERPEGSISTLTIQRTEQRDSAMYRCASSSLTPLAVTGEKLFFGSGTQLSVL.

V and J are TRBV3-1 and TRBJ2-3, with D perhaps TRBD2 (5 bases). The CDR3 is 15 residues long. Per the germline V gene, CDR1 is LGHDT and CDR2 is YNNKEL (reference sequence). V lost 8 bases and J 0 bases, leaving 15 bases between the germline ends. CDR3 region: CASAPGSASTDTQYF. CDR3 sequence (DNA): TGTGCCAGCGCCCCGGGGAGCGCTAGCACAGATACGCAGTATTTT.

This clonotype has only one observation. This chain uses TRBV7-9 with TRBJ2-4; 7 positions match TRBD1. The CDR3 totals 13 residues. After removal of 5 bases from V and 5 bases from J, the junction contained 3 bases not matched to a gene. Germline lookup yields CDR1 SEHNR and CDR2 FQNEAQ (reference sequence). Here the CDR3 DNA reads TGTGCCAGCAGCCTCGGACAGGAAAACATTCAGTACTTC. It encodes CASSLGQENIQYF.